This T cell receptor (beta chain) was profiled in a study of blood T cell repertoires in COVID-19. On the study more broadly: Samples taken during acute and convalescent COVID-19 were collected in the United States, Italy and Spain. PBMCs, B-cell-depleted T cells, or T cells were the source of the cDNA or gDNA that made up the material.

The CDR3 is 17 amino acids. V was clipped by 3 bases and J by 1 base, with 18 bases between them. The data were produced by immunoSEQ multiplex PCR, yet TCRdb's version contains in-frame clones alone and is incomplete. Of about 110,000 clones in the sample, around 90% were seen once. V usage is TRBV23-1 and J usage is TRBJ2-5; D is perhaps TRBD1 (5 bases). TRBV23-1 counts as an open reading frame of uncertain function. The sequencing input was peripheral blood. This receptor was identified in a human donor in a cohort sampled during active COVID-19. The CDR3 spells CASSQPEVPTVQETQYF. The CDR3, as DNA: TGCGCCAGCAGTCAGCCCGAGGTCCCGACAGTCCAAGAGACCCAGTACTTC.